One T cell receptor (beta chain) is described in this entry. The antigen is undetermined. Quantitative molecular-barcoded 5'-RACE generated the TCR beta libraries. A single record per CDR3 protein comes from TCRdb applying MiXCR to the 5' RACE reads. The sample has about 460,000 distinct CDR3 sequences, 5.3% seen once; the top ten hold approximately 3.5%. The data were obtained in a study of CD8 T cells in ankylosing spondylitis. The ends lost 5 bases at V and 15 bases at J; junction bases unmatched: 7. The CDR3 totals 11 residues. Germline V CDR1 and CDR2: SGHNT, YENEEA. Study observations and caveats: Before this, some motif variants had been reported in reactive arthritis synovial fluid and blood. The study looked at matched synovial fluid samples from ankylosing spondylitis patients. Disease-linked clones were reported to be significantly enriched there. Blood from ankylosing spondylitis patients appeared to carry a characteristic roughly eight-variant TCR beta motif.

V usage is TRBV11-3 and J usage is TRBJ2-1; 7 bases agree with TRBD1. This clonotype originated in a male donor with ankylosing spondylitis. The sequencing input was blood, either unsorted or a sorted T cell fraction (not recorded which). CDR3 bases: TGTGCCAGCAGCCTGGGACAGAGGCTGTTCTTC. Its translation is CASSLGQRLFF.